The TCR beta chain described here comes from a study of blood T cell repertoires in COVID-19. The germline V gene has CDR1 LNHDA and CDR2 SQIVND (reference sequence). V gave up 3 bases and J gave up 7 bases, with 10 bases separating them. CDR3 length equals 13 residues. Source study methods: Scientists estimated how many nucleated cells there were by amplifying reference gene primers. Assay: immunoSEQ multiplex PCR; the TCRdb copy retains only in-frame clones and omits some. That table furnishes V, J and clone size, whereas the DNA furnished D and trimming. The repertoire holds 200,000 to 300,000 clones, with 86% as singletons.

Sequencing was performed on PBMCs or T cells enriched from blood (not recorded which). This TCR was recovered from a man aged 40-49 years who had recovered from COVID-19. V and J are TRBV19 and TRBJ1-5; D may be TRBD1 (5 bases). The CDR3 spells CASSMTDRQPQHF. The CDR3 DNA reads TGTGCCAGTAGTATGACAGATCGACAGCCCCAGCATTTT. Using reference TRBV19 and TRBJ1-5 for the parts outside the CDR3, the full variable domain is DGGITQSPKYLFRKEGQNVTLSCEQNLNHDAMYWYRQDPGQGLRLIYYSQIVNDFQKGDIAEGYSVSREKKESFPLTVTSAQKNPTAFYLCASSMTDRQPQHFGDGTRLSIL.